The 10 T cell receptor beta chains listed next were all sequenced from one sample in a study of early T cells in non-severe SARS-CoV-2 infection. TCRdb analysed the 5' RACE reads with MiXCR anew, one entry per CDR3 protein. The table lists roughly 76,000 distinct CDR3 sequences, 10% to 15% of them singletons, with about 4.2% in the top ten. Sample: whole blood. The receptors were gathered from an adult who was a healthcare worker with PCR-confirmed SARS-CoV-2 infection or an uninfected control (not recorded which).

This clonotype was counted many times. The rearrangement uses TRBV28 and TRBJ2-5; tentative D call: TRBD2 (6 bases). The CDR3 contains 13 residues. The germline V and J ends were trimmed by 4 bases and 2 bases, with 8 bases remaining between them. Germline V lookup: CDR1 MDHEN, CDR2 SYDVKM. CDR3 DNA sequence: TGTGCCAGCAGTTCGGGAGCACAAGAGACCCAGTACTTC. Its protein is CASSSGAQETQYF.

This clonotype was recorded at least ten times. The CDR3 protein is CASSPFDGVEKLFF. In DNA, the CDR3 is TGTGCCAGCTCACCTTTCGACGGGGTTGAAAAACTGTTTTTT. The gene calls are TRBV18 and TRBJ1-4; no definite D call. Germline V gene data show CDR1 as KGHSH and CDR2 as LQKENI. Trimming took off 3 bases at V and 7 bases at J, with 12 bases between the two ends. CDR3 size: 14 residues.

This clonotype was counted only a few times. The V call is TRBV7-2, the J call TRBJ2-1, with 13 bases matching TRBD2. V lost 3 bases, J lost 7 bases, and 9 bases stayed unmatched. This CDR3 comprises 17 residues. Per germline, CDR1 SGHTA and CDR2 FQGNSA. The CDR3 region has the DNA TGTGCCAGCAGCTTTGACCCAGGGACTAGCGGGATTAATGAGCAGTTCTTC. Amino acid sequence: CASSFDPGTSGINEQFF. Filled out from reference TRBV7-2 and TRBJ2-1, the complete variable domain reads GAGVSQSPSNKVTEKGKDVELRCDPISGHTALYWYRQSLGQGLEFLIYFQGNSAPDKSGLPSDRFSAERTGGSVSTLTIQRTQQEDSAVYLCASSFDPGTSGINEQFFGPGTRLTVL.

This clonotype has a count of ten or more. The chain couples TRBV5-8 to TRBJ2-7, with D uncertain. Trimming pared 4 bases from V and 2 bases from J, leaving 13 bases between. The germline V gene has CDR1 SGHTS and CDR2 YDEGEE. The CDR3 totals 14 residues. This chain's CDR3 is CASSPRRIPYEQYF. In DNA form, the CDR3 reads TGTGCCAGCAGCCCGAGGCGAATCCCCTACGAGCAGTACTTC.

This clonotype was detected a few times. The chain couples TRBV18 to TRBJ1-2; unclear D gene. V shed 3 bases and J shed 2 bases, with 10 bases lying between them. The CDR3 runs to 14 residues. CDR1 is KGHSH and CDR2 is LQKENI in the germline V gene. The CDR3 nucleotides read TGTGCCAGCTCACCGGCCATGCGGAACTATGGCTACACCTTC. As protein: CASSPAMRNYGYTF.

The chain recombines TRBV18 with TRBJ1-4, with 8 bases identical to TRBD1. Trimming at V came to 6 bases and at J to 4 bases, leaving 4 bases not matched to a gene. This CDR3 spans 14 amino acids. The germline gives CDR1 KGHSH, CDR2 LQKENI. As DNA, the CDR3 is TGTGCCAGCTCGTCGACAGGGGATAATGAAAAACTGTTTTTT. Translated: CASSSTGDNEKLFF.

In its sample, this clonotype was seen many times. The chain couples TRBV7-3 to TRBJ1-3; 9 positions match TRBD1. The CDR3 loop spans 19 amino acids. The germline CDR1 and CDR2 sequences are SGHTA and FQGTGA. V gave up 4 bases and J gave up 0 bases; unmatched junction bases: 13. Here the CDR3 reads CASSSTPGQGPLSGNTIYF. CDR3 sequence (DNA): TGTGCCAGCAGCTCGACTCCGGGACAGGGTCCGCTCTCTGGAAACACCATATATTTT.

The table lists this clonotype with a few counts. The J gene is TRBJ1-6, the V gene TRBV20-1; the match to TRBD1 covers 7 bases. Germline V lookup: CDR1 DFQATT, CDR2 SNEGSKA (reference sequence). V gave up 3 bases and J gave up 9 bases; unmatched junction bases: 8. This CDR3 spans 14 amino acids. CDR3 protein: CSAREGAAASPLHF. The CDR3 coding sequence is TGCAGTGCTAGGGAGGGGGCCGCGGCTTCACCCCTCCACTTT.

The V gene is TRBV28, the J gene TRBJ2-5; D unresolved. Germline V CDR1 and CDR2: MDHEN, SYDVKM. V lost 2 bases and J 0 bases, leaving 10 bases between the germline ends. This CDR3 contains 15 residues. The chain's CDR3 is CASSLRRHYQETQYF. The CDR3 coding sequence is TGTGCCAGCAGTTTAAGACGGCATTACCAAGAGACCCAGTACTTC.

The V gene is TRBV18, the J gene TRBJ2-7; 9 nucleotides line up with TRBD1. Germline CDR1 is KGHSH and CDR2 is LQKENI. J lost 3 bases, V lost 3 bases, and 3 bases had no gene match. The CDR3 is 14 amino acids. The CDR3 sequence: CASSPGTGIYEQYF. The CDR3 DNA reads TGTGCCAGCTCACCCGGGACAGGGATCTACGAGCAGTACTTC.